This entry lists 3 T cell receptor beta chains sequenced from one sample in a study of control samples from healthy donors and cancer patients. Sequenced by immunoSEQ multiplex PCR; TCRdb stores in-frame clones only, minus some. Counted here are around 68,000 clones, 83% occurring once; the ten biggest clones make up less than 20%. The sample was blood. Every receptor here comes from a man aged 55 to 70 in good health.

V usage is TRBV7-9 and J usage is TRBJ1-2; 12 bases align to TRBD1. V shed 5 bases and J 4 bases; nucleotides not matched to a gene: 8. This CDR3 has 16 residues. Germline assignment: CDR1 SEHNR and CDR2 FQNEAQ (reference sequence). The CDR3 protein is CASSPDGTGGSYGYTF. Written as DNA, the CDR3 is TGTGCCAGCAGCCCGGACGGGACAGGGGGCAGCTATGGCTACACCTTC.

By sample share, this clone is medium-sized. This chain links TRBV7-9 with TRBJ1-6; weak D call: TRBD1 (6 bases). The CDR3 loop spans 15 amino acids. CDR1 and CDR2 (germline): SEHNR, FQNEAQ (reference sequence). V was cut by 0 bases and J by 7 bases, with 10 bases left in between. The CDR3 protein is CASSLAGRGNSPLHF. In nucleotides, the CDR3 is TGTGCCAGCAGCTTAGCGGGGAGGGGGAATTCACCCCTCCACTTT.

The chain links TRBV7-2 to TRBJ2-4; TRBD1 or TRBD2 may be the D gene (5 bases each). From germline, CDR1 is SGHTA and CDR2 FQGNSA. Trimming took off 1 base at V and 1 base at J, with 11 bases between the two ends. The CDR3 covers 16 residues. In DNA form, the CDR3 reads TGTGCCAGCAGCTTAGGACTCAGGGAGGCCAAAAACATTCAGTACTTC. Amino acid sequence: CASSLGLREAKNIQYF.